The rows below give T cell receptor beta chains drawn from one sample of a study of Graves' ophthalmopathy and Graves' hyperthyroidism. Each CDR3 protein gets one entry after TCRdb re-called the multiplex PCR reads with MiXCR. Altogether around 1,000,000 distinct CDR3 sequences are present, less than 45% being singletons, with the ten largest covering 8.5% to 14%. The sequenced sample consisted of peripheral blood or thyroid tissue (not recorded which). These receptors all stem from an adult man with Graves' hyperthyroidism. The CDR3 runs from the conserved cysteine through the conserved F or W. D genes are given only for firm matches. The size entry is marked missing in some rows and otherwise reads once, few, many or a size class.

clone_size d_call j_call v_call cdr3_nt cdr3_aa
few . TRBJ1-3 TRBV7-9 TGTGCCAGCAGCTTAGCAGGGGAAGGACCTGGAAACACCATATATTTT CASSLAGEGPGNTIYF
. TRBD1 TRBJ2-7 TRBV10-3 TGTGCCATCAAGACCGGGACAGGGTGGAACGAGCAGTACTTC CAIKTGTGWNEQYF
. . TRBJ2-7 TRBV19 TGTGCCAGTAGTCCCAGGACAGAGGGTCACGAGCAGTGCTTC CASSPRTEGHEQCF
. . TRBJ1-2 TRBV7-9 TGTGCCAGCAGCGCGAACAGGGTTGGCTACACCTTC CASSANRVGYTF
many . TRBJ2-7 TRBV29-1 TGCAGCGTCGTTTCGGGCGTAACCAGCTACGAGCAGTACTTC CSVVSGVTSYEQYF
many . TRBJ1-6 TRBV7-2 TGTGCCAGCAGCTTATCGTATTCACCCCTCCACTTT CASSLSYSPLHF
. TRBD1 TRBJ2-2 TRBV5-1 TGCGCCAGCAGCTCTAAGAAGGGGGCGTACACCGGGGAGCTGTTTTTT CASSSKKGAYTGELFF
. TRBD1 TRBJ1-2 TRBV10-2 TGCGCCAGCAGTGACCCCGGGACAGTGGTCCTTGGCTACACCTTC CASSDPGTVVLGYTF
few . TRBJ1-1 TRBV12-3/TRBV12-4 TGTGCCAGCAGTCTACAGGCTATGAACACTGAAGCTTTCTTT CASSLQAMNTEAFF
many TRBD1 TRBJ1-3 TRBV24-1 TGTGCCACCAGTCATACCCCTATCGACAGGGGGCCAAGCTCTGGAAACACCATATATTTT CATSHTPIDRGPSSGNTIYF
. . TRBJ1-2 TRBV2 TGTGCCAGCAGCGTTGCGGCAGGGGCCGATAACTATGGCTACACCTTC CASSVAAGADNYGYTF
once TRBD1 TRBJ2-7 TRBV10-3 TGTGCCACCAGTGACGCGGGGACAGGGCCCTACGAGCAGTACTTC CATSDAGTGPYEQYF
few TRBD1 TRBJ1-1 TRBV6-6 TGTGCCAGCAGTGGGCACAGGGGGCGAAACACTGAAGCTTTCTTT CASSGHRGRNTEAFF
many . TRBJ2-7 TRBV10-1 TGCGCCAGCAGTGACTCTAGGGGGTCCAGCTCCTACGAGCAGTACTTC CASSDSRGSSSYEQYF
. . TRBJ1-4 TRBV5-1 TGCGCCAGCAGCTTGACCTTTTCAACTAATGAAAAACTGTTTTTT CASSLTFSTNEKLFF
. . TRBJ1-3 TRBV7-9 TGTGCCAGTCACCCGAGGGGCTCTGGAAACACCATATATTTT CASHPRGSGNTIYF
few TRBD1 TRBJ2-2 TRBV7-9 TGTGCCAGCGCACTACAGGGGCCGTACACCGGGGAGCTGTTTTTT CASALQGPYTGELFF
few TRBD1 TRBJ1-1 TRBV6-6 TGTGCCAGCAGCCAAGCAGGGGGATCCACTGAAGCTTTCTTT CASSQAGGSTEAFF
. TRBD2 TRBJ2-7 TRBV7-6 TGTGCCAGCAGCACCAGAGGGACTAGCGGCTACGAGCAGTACTTC CASSTRGTSGYEQYF
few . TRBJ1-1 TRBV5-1 TGCGCCAGCAGCTTCGGTGACACAGGGTTGAACACTGAAGCTTTCTTT CASSFGDTGLNTEAFF
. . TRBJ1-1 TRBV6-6 TGTGCCAGCAGTTCCATAGGGTCCGGGACCGCGAACACTGAAGCTTTCTTT CASSSIGSGTANTEAFF
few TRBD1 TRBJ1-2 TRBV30 TGTGCCTGGAGGGGACAGACAGGGGACGGCTACACCTTC CAWRGQTGDGYTF
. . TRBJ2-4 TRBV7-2 TGTGCCAGCAGCTTAGCGGTAGGACAACCCATTCAGTACTTC CASSLAVGQPIQYF
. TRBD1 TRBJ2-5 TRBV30 TGTGCCTGGAACTCTGGGACAGCATTAGAGACCCAGTACTTC CAWNSGTALETQYF
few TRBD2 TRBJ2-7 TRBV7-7 TGTGCCAGCAGCACCGGGACTAGCGGTGGATTCGGCGCCTACGAGCAGTACTTC CASSTGTSGGFGAYEQYF
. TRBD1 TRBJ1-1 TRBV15 TGTGCCACCAGCAGCAGGGGGCGGACTGAAGCTTTCTTT CATSSRGRTEAFF
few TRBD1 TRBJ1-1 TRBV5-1 TGCGCCACCGGGACAGGGTTGGGTGCTGAAGCTTTCTTT CATGTGLGAEAFF
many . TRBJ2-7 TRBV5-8 TGTGCCAGCAGCTCCCTCCAGTCAAGTGAGAACGAGCAGTACTTC CASSSLQSSENEQYF
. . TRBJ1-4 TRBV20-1 TGCAGTGCTAGAAATCCAGGAGCCAATAATGAAAAACTGTTTTTT CSARNPGANNEKLFF
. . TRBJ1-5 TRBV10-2 TGTGCCGCCCGGGTTTTTAGCAATCAGCCCCAGCATTTT CAARVFSNQPQHF
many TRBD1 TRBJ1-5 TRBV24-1 TGTGCCACGGCGACAGGGGGTAGCAATCAGCCCCAGCATTTT CATATGGSNQPQHF
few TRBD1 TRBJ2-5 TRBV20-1 TGCAGTGCTAGAGAACCTCAAAGGGGGCAAAGTGGGACCCAGTACTTC CSAREPQRGQSGTQYF
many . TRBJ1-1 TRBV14 TGTGCCAGCAGCCCAGTTCGGGGGTTGGACACTGAAGCTTTCTTT CASSPVRGLDTEAFF
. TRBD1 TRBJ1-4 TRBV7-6 TGTCCCAGCAGCGCTGACAGGGGAGATGAAAAACTGTTTTTT CPSSADRGDEKLFF
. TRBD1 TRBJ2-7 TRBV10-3 TGTGCCAGCAGTCAGTGGACAGGTAATGACGAGCAGTACTTC CASSQWTGNDEQYF
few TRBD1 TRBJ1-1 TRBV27 TGTGCCAGCAGCCCTTTAGACAGGGTCGGGGCTTTCTTT CASSPLDRVGAFF
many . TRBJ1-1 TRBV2 TGTGCCAGCAGTGAAGAATTGGGTGGTGAAGCTTTCTTT CASSEELGGEAFF
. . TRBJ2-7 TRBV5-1 TGCGCCAGCAGCTTGTTGCCGCAGGGGTCGAGGGAGCAGTACTTC CASSLLPQGSREQYF
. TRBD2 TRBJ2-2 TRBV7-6 TGTGCCAGCAGCCCTAGCGGAAACACCGGGGAGCTGTTTTTT CASSPSGNTGELFF
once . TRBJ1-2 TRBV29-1 TGCAGCGTTGAAGAGGGACTAGCTAACTATGGCTACACCTTC CSVEEGLANYGYTF
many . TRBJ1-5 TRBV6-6 TGTGCCAGCAGTGATTACGGTTTCGCGGGTTATAGCAATCAGCCCCAGCATTTT CASSDYGFAGYSNQPQHF
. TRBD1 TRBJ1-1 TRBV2 TGTGCCAGCCTTGACAGGGGAGGGATGAACACTGAAGCTTTCTTT CASLDRGGMNTEAFF
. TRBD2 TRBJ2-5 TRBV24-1 TGTGCCAGCAGCTTACTTAGCGGGTCCGTGCGAGAGACCCAGTACTTC CASSLLSGSVRETQYF
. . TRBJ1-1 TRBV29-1 TGCCAACGGGACACCAGAAACACTGAAGCTTTCTTT CQRDTRNTEAFF
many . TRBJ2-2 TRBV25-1 TGTGCCAGCAGCAAAGGACAGCCCACCGGGGAGCTGTTTTTT CASSKGQPTGELFF
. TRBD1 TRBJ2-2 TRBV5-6 TGCGCCAGCAGCTTTGTTCGGTCGACAGGGTGGAGCACCGGGGAGCTGTTTTTT CASSFVRSTGWSTGELFF
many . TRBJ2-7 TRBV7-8 TGTGCCAGCAGCTTGATGCAGACAGGAGAGCTCCCCTACGAGCAGTACTTC CASSLMQTGELPYEQYF
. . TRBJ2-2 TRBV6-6 TGTGCCACCAAGGTAGAAGGGTCCGGGGAGCTGTTTTTT CATKVEGSGELFF
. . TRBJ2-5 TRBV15 TGTGCCACCAGCAGAGATCGGTTAGGGGAGGCAGAGACCCAGTACTTC CATSRDRLGEAETQYF
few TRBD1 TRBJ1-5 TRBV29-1 TGCAGCGCCGGGACAGGGGGCATCAATCAGCCCCAGCATTTT CSAGTGGINQPQHF
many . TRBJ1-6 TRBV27 TGTGCCAGCAGTCACCCGACAGGAACTCCCCTCCACTTT CASSHPTGTPLHF
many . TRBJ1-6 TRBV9 TGTGCCAGCAGCGTAGGAGGGTTTGATTCACCCCTCCACTTT CASSVGGFDSPLHF
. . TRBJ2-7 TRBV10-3 TGTGCCAGCAATCCATTGACAGGCCGCTCCTACGAGCAGTACTTC CASNPLTGRSYEQYF
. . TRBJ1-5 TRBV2 TGTGCCAGCAGTGATACCTACTATAGCAATCAGCCCCAGCATTTT CASSDTYYSNQPQHF
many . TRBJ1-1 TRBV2 TGTGCCAGCAACGGACATCTGAACACTGAAGCTTTCTTT CASNGHLNTEAFF
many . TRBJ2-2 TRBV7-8 TGTGCCAGCAGCCCCGGAGGGACGGAGGCGAACACCGGGGAGCTGTTTTTT CASSPGGTEANTGELFF
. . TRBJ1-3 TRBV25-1 TGTGCCAGCAGCCCCCCGTACGAGGCGCCTGGAAACACCATATATTTT CASSPPYEAPGNTIYF
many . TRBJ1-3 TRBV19 TGTGCCAGTAGTATGAATACTCCCTCTGGAAACACCATATATTTT CASSMNTPSGNTIYF